The clone carrying this T cell receptor (beta chain) turned up a few times. As yet, its antigen is unknown. Read sequence stops 3 residues before the CDR3 end, and the germline J gene provides the missing end. The CDR3 loop spans 16 amino acids. V gave up 2 bases and J gave up 4 bases, with 15 bases separating them. Germline CDR1 is KGHSH and CDR2 is LQKENI. This specimen belongs to a study of T cell clonality in common variable immunodeficiency. Findings and caveats of the study: Authors noted CVID clonality's cause needs subpopulation repertoire sequencing. Shared TCRbeta clones were fewer between CVID subjects than controls. In common variable immunodeficiency, TCR beta chains reportedly carried fewer deletions and N-nucleotide insertions.

CVID and control samples used equivalent genomic DNA input. The table came from immunoSEQ multiplex PCR; TCRdb's copy has only in-frame clones and leaves some out. The specimen has around 47,000 clones, none found just once. Sequencing was done on a sample of peripheral blood mononuclear cells. The rearrangement links TRBV18 to TRBJ1-3; a weak D match, TRBD1 (6 bases). The clonotype originates from a person between 18 and 70 years old in good health. Partial CDR3 DNA: TGTGCCAGCTCACCAACAGGGAGTCGGTCGGGAAACACC. This gives the protein CASSPTGSRSGNT. The CDR3 in full is CASSPTGSRSGNTIYF.